The 19 T cell receptor beta chains given below trace back to one sample, sequenced in a study of T cells in Graves' hyperthyroidism and ophthalmopathy. Researchers took RNA transcripts and amplified the TCR beta CDR3 regions from them. When the TCR CDR3 underwent first-round RT-PCR, the HTBI primer set was used. Using its own MiXCR run on the multiplex PCR reads, TCRdb lists one record per CDR3 protein. The sample includes around 450,000 distinct CDR3 sequences, more than 15% seen only once; the top ten take 12% to 15%. The sequenced sample consisted of blood. The receptor set was obtained from a woman in her late teens or twenties with Graves' hyperthyroidism.

On this clonotype: One base away lies a much larger clone, so this may be a sequencing read error. This chain links TRBV28 with TRBJ1-5; D not resolved. In germline, CDR1 is MDHEN, CDR2 SYDVKM. The CDR3 spans 15 residues. Trimming removed 5 bases at V and 3 bases at J, with 14 bases between. CDR3 sequence (DNA): TGTGCCAGCAGTACGTTAGGGCGGAACAATCAGCCCCAGCATTTT. Its translation is CASSTLGRNNQPQHF.

J is TRBJ2-1 and V is TRBV9; TRBD2 is a possible D gene (6 bases). The germline CDR1 and CDR2 sequences are SGDLS and YYNGEE. This CDR3 contains 15 residues. Trimming took 0 bases from V and 4 from J, leaving 11 bases between them. This CDR3 is CASSVVVGRYNEQFF. In DNA form, the CDR3 reads TGTGCCAGCAGCGTAGTGGTGGGGAGGTACAATGAGCAGTTCTTC.

At least ten counts were recorded for this clonotype. The rearrangement uses TRBV20-1 and TRBJ2-3; D uncertain. There are 15 residues in the CDR3. Trimming pared 2 bases from V and 2 bases from J, leaving 14 bases between. The germline V gene has CDR1 DFQATT and CDR2 SNEGSKA (reference sequence). The CDR3 loop reads CSARSVVGFTDTQYF. For the CDR3, the DNA is TGCAGTGCTAGATCAGTGGTGGGGTTCACAGATACGCAGTATTTT.

This clonotype showed up just a few times. V gene TRBV28 combines with J gene TRBJ1-4; D perhaps matches TRBD1 (6 bases). The CDR3 extends over 15 amino acids. Between the trimmed V and J ends, which lost 5 bases and 4 bases, there was a span of 14 bases. CDR1 is MDHEN, CDR2 SYDVKM, per germline. Here the CDR3 DNA reads TGTGCCAGCAGTGAAACAGGGATCGTTAATGAAAAACTGTTTTTT. This encodes CASSETGIVNEKLFF.

The sample holds a few counts of this clonotype. The genes are TRBV7-3 and TRBJ2-1, with D tentatively TRBD2 (5 bases). This CDR3 is built from 13 residues. Per germline, CDR1 SGHTA and CDR2 FQGTGA. Trimming removed 1 base from V and 8 bases from J, with 9 bases in between. CDR3 nucleotides: TGTGCCAGCAGCTTAAAGGTGCGGGATGAGCAGTTCTTC. Its translation is CASSLKVRDEQFF.

This clonotype showed up just a few times. The chain uses TRBV5-1 and TRBJ1-3; D gene uncertain. Trimming removed 4 bases at V and 0 bases at J, with 5 bases between. The CDR3 consists of 13 residues. Germline loops: CDR1 SGHRS, CDR2 YFSETQ. Here the CDR3 reads CASSISSGNTIYF. The CDR3 nucleotides are TGCGCCAGCAGCATCAGCTCTGGAAACACCATATATTTT. The full variable domain, completed using reference TRBV5-1 and TRBJ1-3, is KAGVTQTPRYLIKTRGQQVTLSCSPISGHRSVSWYQQTPGQGLQFLFEYFSETQRNKGNFPGRFSGRQFSNSRSEMNVSTLELGDSALYLCASSISSGNTIYFGEGSWLTVV.

This clonotype showed up many times. The chain joins TRBV28 to TRBJ2-7, with D possibly being TRBD1 (6 bases). Trimming stripped 1 base from V and 0 bases from J, with 13 bases between. The CDR3 sequence is 16 residues long. The germline gives CDR1 MDHEN, CDR2 SYDVKM. CDR3 sequence reads: CASSLYRTASSYEQYF. The CDR3 coding sequence is TGTGCCAGCAGTTTATATAGGACAGCGAGCTCCTACGAGCAGTACTTC.

V and J are TRBV12-3 or TRBV12-4 and TRBJ2-7, with D possibly matching TRBD2 (6 bases). Trimming removed 7 bases at V and 8 bases at J, with 12 bases between. The CDR3 contains 11 residues. In DNA form, the CDR3 reads TGTGCCAGCACCGCGGAGGGACAGCAGTACTTC. Translated: CASTAEGQQYF.

This clonotype was seen many times. The V gene is TRBV2, the J gene TRBJ1-5; D uncertain. Germline V gene sequence: CDR1 SNHLY, CDR2 FYNNEI. Trimming pared 0 bases from V and 7 bases from J, leaving 16 bases between. The CDR3 length is 16 residues. The CDR3 bases are TGTGCCAGCAGTGAAGCGCTTCTTAGGCAGAACCAGCCCCAGCATTTT. It yields the protein CASSEALLRQNQPQHF.

The chain links TRBV14 to TRBJ1-1, with a tentative D call TRBD1 (5 bases). Germline CDR1 is SGHDN and CDR2 is FVKESK. The CDR3 is made up of 15 amino acids. Trimming shortened V by 4 bases and J by 6 bases, and 18 bases separated the two germline ends. The CDR3 DNA reads TGTGCCAGCAGCCCGTTGACAGCCCGAGAGTCTGAAGCTTTCTTT. It translates to CASSPLTARESEAFF.

This clonotype was recorded at least ten times. This rearrangement joins TRBV5-1 to TRBJ2-7, with D uncertain. V was cut by 5 bases and J by 0 bases, with 12 bases left in between. This CDR3 region has 14 residues. CDR1 is SGHRS, CDR2 YFSETQ, per germline. CDR3 in amino acids: CASSTALSSYEQYF. CDR3 nucleotides: TGCGCCAGCAGTACTGCGCTCAGCTCCTACGAGCAGTACTTC. Together with reference TRBV5-1 and TRBJ2-7, the CDR3 gives the full variable domain: KAGVTQTPRYLIKTRGQQVTLSCSPISGHRSVSWYQQTPGQGLQFLFEYFSETQRNKGNFPGRFSGRQFSNSRSEMNVSTLELGDSALYLCASSTALSSYEQYFGPGTRLTVT.

This clonotype has at least ten counts. The J gene is TRBJ1-5, the V gene TRBV13, with TRBD1 matching 12 bases. This CDR3 is 17 amino acids long. V shed 4 bases and J 0 bases; nucleotides not matched to a gene: 4. The germline V gene has CDR1 PRHDT and CDR2 FYEKMQ (reference sequence). The CDR3 DNA follows: TGTGCCAGCAGCTATACGGGACAGGGGGCTAGCAATCAGCCCCAGCATTTT. Residues: CASSYTGQGASNQPQHF.

The genes are TRBV4-3 and TRBJ2-2; a possible D gene is TRBD1 (5 bases). The CDR3 totals 14 residues. The V gene's germline CDR1 is LGHNA and CDR2 YSLEER. Trimming took off 2 bases at V and 5 bases at J, with 9 bases between the two ends. The CDR3 region is CASSQPRGTGELFF. The CDR3 DNA is TGCGCCAGCAGCCAACCTAGGGGTACCGGGGAGCTGTTTTTT.

The table lists this clonotype with a few counts. V usage is TRBV20-1 and J usage is TRBJ2-7, with TRBD1 matching over 8 bases. Germline values: CDR1 DFQATT, CDR2 SNEGSKA (reference sequence). The CDR3 is 14 residues long. V was pared by 3 bases and J by 1 base, with 5 bases of the junction left unmatched. The CDR3 sequence: CSARKDRVSYEQYF. The CDR3 DNA reads as TGCAGTGCTAGGAAGGACAGGGTTTCCTACGAGCAGTACTTC.

This clonotype has just a few counts. The J gene is TRBJ2-7, the V gene TRBV4-1; D gene uncertain. The germline CDR1 and CDR2 sequences are MGHRA and YSYEKL. Trimming shortened V by 1 base and J by 4 bases, and 8 bases separated the two germline ends. The CDR3 covers 13 residues. This CDR3 reads CASSQGEVYEQYF. The CDR3 DNA reads TGCGCCAGCAGCCAAGGGGAAGTGTACGAGCAGTACTTC.

The sample holds a few counts of this clonotype. J is TRBJ1-1 and V is TRBV29-1; D is unresolved. The V and J ends lost 7 bases and 2 bases respectively, with 8 bases between them. Germline loops: CDR1 SQVTM, CDR2 ANQGSEA. CDR3 length: 11 residues. Here the CDR3 reads CSADLNTEAFF. The DNA of the CDR3 is TGCAGCGCTGACCTTAACACTGAAGCTTTCTTT. Variable domain in full (rest from reference TRBV29-1 and TRBJ1-1): SAVISQKPSRDICQRGTSLTIQCQVDSQVTMMFWYRQQPGQSLTLIATANQGSEATYESGFVIDKFPISRPNLTFSTLTVSNMSPEDSSIYLCSADLNTEAFFGQGTRLTVV.

A word on this clonotype: A read error is possible here, since a much larger clone lies one base away. This chain links TRBV15 with TRBJ2-7, with TRBD2 identical over 10 bases. The CDR3 runs to 14 residues. Germline V gene sequence: CDR1 LNHNV, CDR2 YYDKDF (reference sequence). CDR3 in amino acids: CVTSLSGRAYEQYF. The CDR3 DNA reads TGTGTCACCAGCTTAAGCGGGAGGGCCTACGAGCAGTACTTC.

This clonotype appeared many times. This rearrangement joins TRBV7-8 to TRBJ2-3; D ambiguous. Trimming pared 6 bases from V and 0 bases from J, leaving 7 bases between. CDR3 length equals 13 residues. In germline, CDR1 is SGHVS, CDR2 FQNEAQ. For the CDR3, the DNA is TGTGCCAGCAGTCAAGCTAGCACAGATACGCAGTATTTT. Its protein is CASSQASTDTQYF. The full variable domain, in which reference TRBV7-8 and TRBJ2-3 provide the parts outside the CDR3, is GAGVSQSPRYKVAKRGQDVALRCDPISGHVSLFWYQQALGQGPEFLTYFQNEAQLDKSGLPSDRFFAERPEGSVSTLKIQRTQQEDSAVYLCASSQASTDTQYFGPGTRLTVL.

To note about this clonotype: One end of the junction varies from germline; a read error may be responsible. The J gene is TRBJ1-1, the V gene TRBV20-1; a weak D match, TRBD1 (5 bases). Germline lookup yields CDR1 DFQATT and CDR2 SNEGSKA (reference sequence). The CDR3 is 15 amino acids. DNA for the CDR3: TGCGGTGCTCGGGGGTTGGGCCAAGGGGACACTGAAGCTTTCTTT. Protein product: CGARGLGQGDTEAFF.